This T cell receptor (beta chain) appears in the sequencing data of a study of blood T cell repertoires in COVID-19. Profiled with immunoSEQ multiplex PCR; TCRdb holds only in-frame clones, not every one. This sample carries 150,000 to 200,000 clones, about four fifths of them seen once, and the ten largest clones take approximately 10%. The CDR3 runs to 14 residues. The germline gives CDR1 SGHTA, CDR2 FQGTGA. Trimming removed 4 bases at V and 1 base at J, with 8 bases between. Those enrolled, adults aged about 18 to 89 years, came from about two dozen US areas. Sequenced input: PBMCs or T cells enriched from blood (not recorded which). This sequence joins TRBV7-3 and TRBJ1-3; D might be TRBD1 (5 bases). The receptor comes from a man between 35 and 55 years old who had recovered from COVID-19. CDR3 loop: CASSSGGSGNTIYF. The CDR3 DNA reads TGTGCCAGCAGCTCCGGGGGTTCTGGAAACACCATATATTTT.